Reported below is one T cell receptor (beta chain). The data belong to a study of T cell changes during pregnancy in multiple sclerosis. Clones were read by immunoSEQ multiplex PCR, and TCRdb kept only the in-frame ones, dropping some. The sample shows more than 55,000 clones, roughly 91% of them seen only once. The CDR3 covers 19 residues. From germline, CDR1 is SGHDT and CDR2 YYEEEE. The V and J ends lost 6 bases and 0 bases, in that order; junction bases with no gene match: 17. The material sequenced was peripheral blood, taken in the second trimester of pregnancy. The receptor was isolated from a female donor with multiple sclerosis, enrolled in a pregnancy study. The chain recombines TRBV5-6 with TRBJ1-4; 7 bases are shared with TRBD1. The CDR3 nucleotides are TGTGCCAGCAAGTCCACTTCAGGACAGGAGAGAGCAACTAATGAAAAACTGTTTTTT. This sequence encodes CASKSTSGQERATNEKLFF.